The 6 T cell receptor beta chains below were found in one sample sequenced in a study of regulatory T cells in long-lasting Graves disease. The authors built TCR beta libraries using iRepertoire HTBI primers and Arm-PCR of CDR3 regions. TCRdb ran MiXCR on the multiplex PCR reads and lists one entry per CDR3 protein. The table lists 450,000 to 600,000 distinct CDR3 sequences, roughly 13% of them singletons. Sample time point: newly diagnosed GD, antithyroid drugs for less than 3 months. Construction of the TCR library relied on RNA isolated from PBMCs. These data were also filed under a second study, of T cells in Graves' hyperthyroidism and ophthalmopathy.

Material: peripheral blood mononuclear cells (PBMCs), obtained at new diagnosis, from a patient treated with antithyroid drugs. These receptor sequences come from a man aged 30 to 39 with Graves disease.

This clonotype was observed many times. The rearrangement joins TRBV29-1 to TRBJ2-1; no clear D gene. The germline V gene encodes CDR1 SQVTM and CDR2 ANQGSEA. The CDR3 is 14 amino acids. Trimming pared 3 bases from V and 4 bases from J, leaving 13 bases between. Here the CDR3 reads CSVDGFAVYNEQFF. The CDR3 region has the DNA TGCAGCGTTGACGGATTTGCAGTTTACAATGAGCAGTTCTTC.

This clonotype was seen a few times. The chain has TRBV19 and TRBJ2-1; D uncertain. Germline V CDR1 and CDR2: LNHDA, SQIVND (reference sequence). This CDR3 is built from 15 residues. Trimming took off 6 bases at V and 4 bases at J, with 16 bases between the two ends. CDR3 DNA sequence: TGTGCCAGTAGGTTCGGTCCCGAGCAGTACAATGAGCAGTTCTTC. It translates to CASRFGPEQYNEQFF.

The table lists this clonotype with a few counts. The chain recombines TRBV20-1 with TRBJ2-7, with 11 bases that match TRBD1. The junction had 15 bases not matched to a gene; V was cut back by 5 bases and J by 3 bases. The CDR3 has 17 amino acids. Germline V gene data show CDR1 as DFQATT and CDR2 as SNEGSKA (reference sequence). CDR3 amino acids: CSAHNPDRGRNHYEQYF. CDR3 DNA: TGCAGTGCTCACAACCCGGACAGGGGGCGGAATCACTACGAGCAGTACTTC.

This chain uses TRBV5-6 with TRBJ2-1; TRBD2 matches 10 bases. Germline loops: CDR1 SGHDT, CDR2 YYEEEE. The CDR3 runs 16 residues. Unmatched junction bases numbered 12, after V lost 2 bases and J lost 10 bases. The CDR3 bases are TGTGCCAGCAGCTTAACCGGGACTAGCGCGCCGAGAGAGCAGTTCTTC. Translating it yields CASSLTGTSAPREQFF.

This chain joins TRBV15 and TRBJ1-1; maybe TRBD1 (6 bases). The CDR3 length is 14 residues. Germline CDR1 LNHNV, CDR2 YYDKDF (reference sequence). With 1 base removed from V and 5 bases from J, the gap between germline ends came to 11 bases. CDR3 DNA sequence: TGTGCCACCAGCAGAGCAGACAGGACTACTGAAGCTTTCTTT. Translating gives CATSRADRTTEAFF.

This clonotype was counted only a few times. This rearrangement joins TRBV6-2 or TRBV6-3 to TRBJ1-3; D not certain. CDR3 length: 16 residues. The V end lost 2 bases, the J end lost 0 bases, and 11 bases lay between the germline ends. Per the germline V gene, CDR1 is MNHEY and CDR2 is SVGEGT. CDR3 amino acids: CASSYGVGYSGNTIYF. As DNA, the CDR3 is TGTGCCAGCAGTTACGGCGTCGGTTACTCTGGAAACACCATATATTTT.